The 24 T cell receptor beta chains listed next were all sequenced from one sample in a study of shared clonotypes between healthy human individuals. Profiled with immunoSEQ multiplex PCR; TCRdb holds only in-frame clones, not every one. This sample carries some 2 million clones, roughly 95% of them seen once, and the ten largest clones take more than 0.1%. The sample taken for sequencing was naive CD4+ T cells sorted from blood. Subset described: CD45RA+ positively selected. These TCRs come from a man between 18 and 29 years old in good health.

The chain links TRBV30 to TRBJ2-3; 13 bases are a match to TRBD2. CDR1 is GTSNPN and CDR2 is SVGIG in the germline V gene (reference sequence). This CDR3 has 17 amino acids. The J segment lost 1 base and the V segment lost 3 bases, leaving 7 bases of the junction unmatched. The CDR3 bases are TGTGCCTGGAGCGGGGGACTAGCGGGGCTAGGCACAGATACGCAGTATTTT. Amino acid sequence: CAWSGGLAGLGTDTQYF.

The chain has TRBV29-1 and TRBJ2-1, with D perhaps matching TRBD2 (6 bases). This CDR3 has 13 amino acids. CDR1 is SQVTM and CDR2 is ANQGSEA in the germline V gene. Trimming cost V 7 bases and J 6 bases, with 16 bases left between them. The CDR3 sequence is CSGRTTEGNEQFF. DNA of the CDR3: TGCAGCGGACGGACTACCGAAGGCAATGAGCAGTTCTTC.

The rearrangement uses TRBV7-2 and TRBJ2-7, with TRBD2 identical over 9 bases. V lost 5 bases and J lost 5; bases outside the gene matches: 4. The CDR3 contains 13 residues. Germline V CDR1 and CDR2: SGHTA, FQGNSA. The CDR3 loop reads CASSPGLAHEQYF. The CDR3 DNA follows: TGTGCCAGCAGCCCGGGACTAGCCCACGAGCAGTACTTC.

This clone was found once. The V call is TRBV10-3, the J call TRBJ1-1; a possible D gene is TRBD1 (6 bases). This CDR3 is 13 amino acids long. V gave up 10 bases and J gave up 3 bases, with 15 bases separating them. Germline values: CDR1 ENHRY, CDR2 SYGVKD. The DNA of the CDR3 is TGTGCCAGCCTACAGGGAACCTACACTGAAGCTTTCTTT. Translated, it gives CASLQGTYTEAFF.

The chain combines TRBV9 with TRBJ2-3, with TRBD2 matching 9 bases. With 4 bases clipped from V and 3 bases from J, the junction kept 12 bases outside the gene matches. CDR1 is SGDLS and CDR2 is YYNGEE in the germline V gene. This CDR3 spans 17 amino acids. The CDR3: CASSPLRAGGRTDTQYF. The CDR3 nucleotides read TGTGCCAGCAGCCCACTGAGAGCGGGAGGTAGGACAGATACGCAGTATTTT.

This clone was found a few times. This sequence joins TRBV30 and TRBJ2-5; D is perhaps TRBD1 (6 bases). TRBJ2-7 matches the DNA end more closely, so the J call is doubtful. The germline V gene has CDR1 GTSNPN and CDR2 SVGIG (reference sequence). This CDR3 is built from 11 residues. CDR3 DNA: TGTGCCTGTCAGGACAGTTACGAGCAGTACTTC. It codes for CACQDSYEQYF.

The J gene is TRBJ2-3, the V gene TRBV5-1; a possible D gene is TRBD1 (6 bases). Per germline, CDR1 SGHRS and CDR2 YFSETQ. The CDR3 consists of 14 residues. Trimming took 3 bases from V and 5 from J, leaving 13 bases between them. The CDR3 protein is CASSSDSWGDTQYF. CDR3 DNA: TGCGCCAGCAGCTCGGACAGTTGGGGAGATACGCAGTATTTT.

The CDR3 coding sequence is TGCAGCGTTGTCCCGGGACAGGGGATGGCCACTGAAGCTTTCTTT. Protein product: CSVVPGQGMATEAFF. The chain combines TRBV29-1 with TRBJ1-1, with 10 bases matching TRBD1. The CDR3 sequence is 15 residues long. In germline, CDR1 is SQVTM, CDR2 ANQGSEA. J was trimmed by 4 bases and V by 4 bases; bases with no gene match: 9.

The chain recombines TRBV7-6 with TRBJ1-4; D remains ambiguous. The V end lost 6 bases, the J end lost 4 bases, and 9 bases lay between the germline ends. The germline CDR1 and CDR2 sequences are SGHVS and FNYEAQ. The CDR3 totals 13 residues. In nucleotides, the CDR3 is TGTGCCAGCAGTGTCCTCATTAATGAAAAACTGTTTTTT. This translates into CASSVLINEKLFF.

This chain's CDR3 is CASSPDSYLLTDTQYF. The CDR3 bases are TGTGCCAGTAGTCCCGACAGCTACCTTCTCACAGATACGCAGTATTTT. This sequence joins TRBV19 and TRBJ2-3, with D tentatively TRBD1 (5 bases). Trimming stripped 5 bases from V and 2 bases from J, with 17 bases between. The CDR3 consists of 16 residues. CDR1 is LNHDA and CDR2 is SQIVND in the germline V gene (reference sequence).

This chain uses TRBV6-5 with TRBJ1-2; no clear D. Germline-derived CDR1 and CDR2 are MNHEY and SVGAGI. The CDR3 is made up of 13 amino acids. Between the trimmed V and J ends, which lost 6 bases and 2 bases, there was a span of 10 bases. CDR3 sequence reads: CASSLRSNYGYTF. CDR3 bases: TGTGCCAGCAGCTTACGGTCGAACTATGGCTACACCTTC.

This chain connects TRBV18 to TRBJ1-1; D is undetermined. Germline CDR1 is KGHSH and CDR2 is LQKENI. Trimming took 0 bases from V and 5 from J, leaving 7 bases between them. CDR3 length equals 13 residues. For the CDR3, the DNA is TGTGCCAGCTCACCACCGGCGGGAACTGAAGCTTTCTTT. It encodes CASSPPAGTEAFF.

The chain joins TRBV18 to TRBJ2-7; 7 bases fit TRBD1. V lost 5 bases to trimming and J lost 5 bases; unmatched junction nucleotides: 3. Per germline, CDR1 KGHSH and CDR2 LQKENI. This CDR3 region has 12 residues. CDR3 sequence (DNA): TGTGCCAGCTCAGCACAGGGGAACGAGCAGTACTTC. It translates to CASSAQGNEQYF.

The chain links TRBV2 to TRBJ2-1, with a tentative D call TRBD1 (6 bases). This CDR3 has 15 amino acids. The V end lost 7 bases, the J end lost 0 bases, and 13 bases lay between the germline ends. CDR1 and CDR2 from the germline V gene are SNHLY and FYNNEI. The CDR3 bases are TGTGCCAGCAAGGGGGAACTGCCCTCCTACAATGAGCAGTTCTTC. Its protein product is CASKGELPSYNEQFF. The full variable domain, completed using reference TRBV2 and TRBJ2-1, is EPEVTQTPSHQVTQMGQEVILRCVPISNHLYFYWYRQILGQKVEFLVSFYNNEISEKSEIFDDQFSVERPDGSNFTLKIRSTKLEDSAMYFCASKGELPSYNEQFFGPGTRLTVL.

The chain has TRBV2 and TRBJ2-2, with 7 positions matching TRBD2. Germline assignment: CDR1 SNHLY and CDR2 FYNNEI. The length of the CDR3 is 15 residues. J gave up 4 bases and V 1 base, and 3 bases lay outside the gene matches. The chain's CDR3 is CASSEGTSITGELFF. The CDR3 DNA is TGTGCCAGCAGTGAAGGGACTAGTATCACCGGGGAGCTGTTTTTT. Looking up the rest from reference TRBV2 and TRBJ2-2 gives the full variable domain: EPEVTQTPSHQVTQMGQEVILRCVPISNHLYFYWYRQILGQKVEFLVSFYNNEISEKSEIFDDQFSVERPDGSNFTLKIRSTKLEDSAMYFCASSEGTSITGELFFGEGSRLTVL.

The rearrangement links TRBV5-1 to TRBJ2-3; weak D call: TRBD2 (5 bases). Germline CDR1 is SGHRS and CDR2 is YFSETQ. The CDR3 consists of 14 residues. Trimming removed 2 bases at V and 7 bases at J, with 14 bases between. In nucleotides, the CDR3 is TGCGCCAGCAGCTTCAGCGGTCCCGGGTATACGCAGTATTTT. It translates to CASSFSGPGYTQYF.

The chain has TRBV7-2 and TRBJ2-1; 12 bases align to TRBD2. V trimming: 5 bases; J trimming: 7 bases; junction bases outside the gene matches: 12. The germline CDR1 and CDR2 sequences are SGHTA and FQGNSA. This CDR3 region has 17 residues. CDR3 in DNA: TGTGCCAGCAGCCCACTAGCTGGACTAGCGGGACAGAATGAGCAGTTCTTC. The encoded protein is CASSPLAGLAGQNEQFF.

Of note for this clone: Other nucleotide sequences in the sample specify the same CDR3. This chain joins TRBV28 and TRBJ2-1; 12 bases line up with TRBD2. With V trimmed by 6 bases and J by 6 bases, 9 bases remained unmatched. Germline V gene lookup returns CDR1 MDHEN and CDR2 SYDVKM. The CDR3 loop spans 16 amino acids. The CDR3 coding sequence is TGTGCCAGCAGCCTCCCGACTAGCGGGGGCCCCAATGAGCAGTTCTTC. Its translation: CASSLPTSGGPNEQFF.

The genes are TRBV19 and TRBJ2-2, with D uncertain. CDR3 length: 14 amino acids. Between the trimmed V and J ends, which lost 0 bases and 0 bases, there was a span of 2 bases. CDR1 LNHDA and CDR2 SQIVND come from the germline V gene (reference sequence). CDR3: CASSIDSNTGELFF. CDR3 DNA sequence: TGTGCCAGTAGTATAGATTCGAACACCGGGGAGCTGTTTTTT.

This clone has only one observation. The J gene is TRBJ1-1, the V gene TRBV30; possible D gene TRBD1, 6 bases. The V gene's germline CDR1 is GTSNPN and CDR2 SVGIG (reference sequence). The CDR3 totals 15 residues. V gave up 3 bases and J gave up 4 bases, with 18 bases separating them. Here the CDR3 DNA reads TGTGCCTGGAGACGGGCGGGGGCCGAGAGCACTGAAGCTTTCTTT. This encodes CAWRRAGAESTEAFF.

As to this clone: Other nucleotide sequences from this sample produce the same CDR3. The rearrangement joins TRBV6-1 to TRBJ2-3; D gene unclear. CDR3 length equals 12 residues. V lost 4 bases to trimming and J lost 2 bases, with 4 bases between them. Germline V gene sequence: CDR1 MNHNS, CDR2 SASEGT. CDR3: CASSANTDTQYF. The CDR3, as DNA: TGTGCCAGCAGTGCTAACACAGATACGCAGTATTTT.

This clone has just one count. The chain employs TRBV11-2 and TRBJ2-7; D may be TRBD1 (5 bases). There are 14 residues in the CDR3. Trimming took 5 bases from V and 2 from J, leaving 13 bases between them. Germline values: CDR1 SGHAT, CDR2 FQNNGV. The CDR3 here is CASSTLTVPYEQYF. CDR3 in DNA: TGTGCCAGCAGCACCTTGACAGTTCCCTACGAGCAGTACTTC.

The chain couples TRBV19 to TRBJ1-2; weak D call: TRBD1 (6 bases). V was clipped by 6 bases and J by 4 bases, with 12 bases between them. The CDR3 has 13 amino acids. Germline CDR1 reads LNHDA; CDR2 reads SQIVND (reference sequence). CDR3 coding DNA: TGTGCCAGTAGAGAGACAGGTTTCTATGGCTACACCTTC. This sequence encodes CASRETGFYGYTF.

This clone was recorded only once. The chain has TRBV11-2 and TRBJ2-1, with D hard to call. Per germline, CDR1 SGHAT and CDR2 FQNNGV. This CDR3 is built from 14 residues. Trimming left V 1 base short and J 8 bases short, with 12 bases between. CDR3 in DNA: TGTGCCAGCAGCTTAGCAGTTAGCCGCCATGAGCAGTTCTTC. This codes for CASSLAVSRHEQFF.